Listed below are T cell receptor beta chains from one sample, sequenced in a study of identical twins. TCRdb reprocessed the 5' RACE reads with MiXCR, giving one entry per CDR3 protein. Of 550,000 to 800,000 distinct CDR3 sequences listed, 7.1% are singletons. The sample also formed part of further work on yellow fever vaccine responses in identical twins.

The sequencing sample was made of PBMCs. The receptors shown here come from a young woman in good health. Each CDR3 is given with its conserved first and last residue. Fields, in order: V gene, CDR3 length, clone size, J gene, D gene, CDR3 protein, CDR3 DNA. D genes are given only for firm matches. Size values are once, few and many counts, or a class for expanded clones, and some rows have none.

v_gene: TRBV20-1
len: 16
abundance: NA
j_gene: TRBJ2-6
d_gene: TRBD1
CDR3aa: CSAPTGGASGANVLTF
CDR3nt: TGCAGTGCTCCGACAGGGGGTGCCTCTGGGGCCAACGTCCTGACTTTC

v_gene: TRBV7-9
len: 15
abundance: many
j_gene: TRBJ1-6
d_gene: NA
CDR3aa: CASSSGTAINSPLHF
CDR3nt: TGTGCCAGCAGCTCCGGGACTGCCATCAATTCACCCCTCCACTTT

v_gene: TRBV7-9
len: 15
abundance: many
j_gene: TRBJ1-4
d_gene: NA
CDR3aa: CASSLDLQATEKLFF
CDR3nt: TGTGCCAGCAGCTTAGATTTACAGGCGACGGAAAAACTGTTTTTT

v_gene: TRBV7-9
len: 13
abundance: NA
j_gene: TRBJ1-2
d_gene: NA
CDR3aa: CASSSLDVYGYTF
CDR3nt: TGTGCCAGCAGCTCCCTTGATGTCTATGGCTACACCTTC

v_gene: TRBV7-2
len: 15
abundance: NA
j_gene: TRBJ1-2
d_gene: TRBD1
CDR3aa: CASSTRTGGNYGYTF
CDR3nt: TGTGCCAGCAGCACCAGGACAGGGGGGAACTATGGCTACACCTTC

v_gene: TRBV7-2
len: 17
abundance: few
j_gene: TRBJ2-7
d_gene: TRBD2
CDR3aa: CASSLVGGSGSSYEQYF
CDR3nt: TGTGCCAGCAGCTTAGTTGGTGGTAGCGGGAGTTCTTACGAGCAGTACTTC

v_gene: TRBV20-1
len: 21
abundance: few
j_gene: TRBJ2-4
d_gene: TRBD2
CDR3aa: CSASYRYIGRLAPVAKDIQYF
CDR3nt: TGCAGTGCTAGTTATCGATATATCGGGAGACTAGCGCCAGTAGCCAAGGACATTCAGTACTTC

v_gene: TRBV7-3
len: 14
abundance: few
j_gene: TRBJ2-7
d_gene: TRBD1
CDR3aa: CASSPGTGSSGQYF
CDR3nt: TGTGCCAGCAGCCCTGGGACAGGGAGTAGCGGGCAGTACTTC

v_gene: TRBV3-1
len: 15
abundance: few
j_gene: TRBJ2-5
d_gene: TRBD2
CDR3aa: CASSQEWGGQETQYF
CDR3nt: TGTGCCAGCAGCCAAGAATGGGGGGGCCAAGAGACCCAGTACTTC

v_gene: TRBV3-1
len: 13
abundance: many
j_gene: TRBJ2-3
d_gene: NA
CDR3aa: CASSPTRTDTQYF
CDR3nt: TGTGCCAGCAGCCCGACTAGGACAGATACGCAGTATTTT

v_gene: TRBV4-1
len: 15
abundance: many
j_gene: TRBJ2-7
d_gene: NA
CDR3aa: CASSQDIEASYEQYF
CDR3nt: TGCGCCAGCAGCCAAGATATCGAGGCCTCCTACGAGCAGTACTTC

v_gene: TRBV15
len: 17
abundance: few
j_gene: TRBJ2-2
d_gene: NA
CDR3aa: CATSREAGPPNTGELFF
CDR3nt: TGTGCCACCAGCAGAGAGGCAGGCCCCCCGAACACCGGGGAGCTGTTTTTT

v_gene: TRBV12-3/TRBV12-4
len: 14
abundance: few
j_gene: TRBJ2-3
d_gene: NA
CDR3aa: CASREGGSTDTQYF
CDR3nt: TGTGCCAGCCGCGAGGGGGGGAGCACAGATACGCAGTATTTT

v_gene: TRBV5-1
len: 16
abundance: many
j_gene: TRBJ1-1
d_gene: NA
CDR3aa: CASSLVASRENTEAFF
CDR3nt: TGCGCCAGCAGCTTGGTAGCCAGTAGGGAGAACACTGAAGCTTTCTTT

v_gene: TRBV27
len: 20
abundance: many
j_gene: TRBJ2-7
d_gene: TRBD2
CDR3aa: CASSPTPGTSGLRISYEQYF
CDR3nt: TGTGCCAGCAGTCCCACCCCCGGGACTAGCGGTTTAAGAATCTCCTACGAGCAGTACTTC

v_gene: TRBV12-3/TRBV12-4
len: 13
abundance: many
j_gene: TRBJ1-2
d_gene: NA
CDR3aa: CASSPNVGAGYTF
CDR3nt: TGTGCCAGCAGTCCAAACGTGGGCGCTGGCTACACCTTC

v_gene: TRBV28
len: 16
abundance: NA
j_gene: TRBJ1-5
d_gene: NA
CDR3aa: CASTPSGTRSNQPQHF
CDR3nt: TGTGCCAGCACACCGTCGGGGACCAGAAGCAATCAGCCCCAGCATTTT

v_gene: TRBV5-1
len: 15
abundance: NA
j_gene: TRBJ2-5
d_gene: NA
CDR3aa: CASSLVGGPGETQYF
CDR3nt: TGCGCCAGCAGCTTGGTGGGGGGGCCGGGAGAGACCCAGTACTTC

v_gene: TRBV20-1
len: 22
abundance: few
j_gene: TRBJ2-5
d_gene: TRBD2
CDR3aa: CSASELLGGSRPVWGIGETQYF
CDR3nt: TGCAGTGCTAGTGAGCTTCTAGGCGGGAGTCGTCCGGTCTGGGGTATTGGAGAGACCCAGTACTTC

v_gene: TRBV7-9
len: 15
abundance: many
j_gene: TRBJ1-1
d_gene: TRBD1
CDR3aa: CASSLGAGGNTEAFF
CDR3nt: TGTGCCAGCAGCTTAGGGGCAGGGGGGAACACTGAAGCTTTCTTT

v_gene: TRBV29-1
len: 11
abundance: NA
j_gene: TRBJ1-1
d_gene: TRBD1
CDR3aa: CSVEGTGVPFF
CDR3nt: TGCAGCGTTGAAGGGACAGGGGTGCCTTTCTTT

v_gene: TRBV29-1
len: 18
abundance: many
j_gene: TRBJ2-1
d_gene: TRBD2
CDR3aa: CSVENQAGGPSSYNEQFF
CDR3nt: TGCAGCGTAGAGAACCAAGCGGGAGGCCCGAGCTCCTACAATGAGCAGTTCTTC

v_gene: TRBV2
len: 16
abundance: few
j_gene: TRBJ2-3
d_gene: TRBD2
CDR3aa: CASSKQLAESTDTQYF
CDR3nt: TGTGCCAGCTCGAAGCAACTAGCGGAGAGCACAGATACGCAGTATTTT

v_gene: TRBV7-9
len: 14
abundance: NA
j_gene: TRBJ2-1
d_gene: TRBD2
CDR3aa: CASSSGGGWNEQFF
CDR3nt: TGTGCCAGCAGCTCCGGGGGGGGGTGGAATGAGCAGTTCTTC

v_gene: TRBV29-1
len: 11
abundance: NA
j_gene: TRBJ1-2
d_gene: NA
CDR3aa: CSVGQGNGYTF
CDR3nt: TGCAGCGTTGGTCAGGGAAATGGCTACACCTTC

v_gene: TRBV5-1
len: 14
abundance: NA
j_gene: TRBJ2-2
d_gene: TRBD1
CDR3aa: CASMTGGTTGELFF
CDR3nt: TGCGCCAGCATGACAGGGGGGACCACCGGGGAGCTGTTTTTT

v_gene: TRBV24-1
len: 15
abundance: few
j_gene: TRBJ2-3
d_gene: NA
CDR3aa: CATSPGSLPTDTQYF
CDR3nt: TGTGCCACCAGTCCTGGGAGCCTACCCACAGATACGCAGTATTTT

v_gene: TRBV20-1
len: 11
abundance: NA
j_gene: TRBJ1-4
d_gene: NA
CDR3aa: CSGGGREKLFF
CDR3nt: TGCAGTGGGGGGGGCCGTGAAAAACTGTTTTTT

v_gene: TRBV2
len: 15
abundance: few
j_gene: TRBJ2-1
d_gene: NA
CDR3aa: CASSEIVTSYNEQFF
CDR3nt: TGTGCCAGCAGTGAAATAGTGACTAGCTACAATGAGCAGTTCTTC

v_gene: TRBV10-3
len: 17
abundance: NA
j_gene: TRBJ1-5
d_gene: TRBD1
CDR3aa: CAISESETGGRGQPQHF
CDR3nt: TGTGCCATCAGTGAGTCTGAGACAGGGGGCCGTGGTCAGCCCCAGCATTTT

v_gene: TRBV12-3/TRBV12-4
len: 14
abundance: few
j_gene: TRBJ2-5
d_gene: NA
CDR3aa: CASSPTLARETQYF
CDR3nt: TGTGCCAGCAGCCCTACCCTAGCGCGAGAGACCCAGTACTTC

v_gene: TRBV6-5
len: 15
abundance: few
j_gene: TRBJ2-5
d_gene: TRBD2
CDR3aa: CASSYSWGGRETQYF
CDR3nt: TGTGCCAGCAGTTACTCGTGGGGGGGGAGGGAGACCCAGTACTTC

v_gene: TRBV2
len: 14
abundance: NA
j_gene: TRBJ2-6
d_gene: NA
CDR3aa: CASSDTSGANVLTF
CDR3nt: TGTGCCAGCAGTGATACCTCTGGGGCCAACGTCCTGACTTTC

v_gene: TRBV11-2
len: 18
abundance: NA
j_gene: TRBJ2-7
d_gene: NA
CDR3aa: CASSLVSGTPSWTYEQYF
CDR3nt: TGTGCCAGCAGCTTAGTGTCCGGGACACCAAGTTGGACCTACGAGCAGTACTTC

v_gene: TRBV10-3
len: 11
abundance: NA
j_gene: TRBJ2-1
d_gene: NA
CDR3aa: CAIGTAGEQFF
CDR3nt: TGTGCCATCGGAACGGCGGGTGAGCAGTTCTTC

v_gene: TRBV28
len: 14
abundance: few
j_gene: TRBJ2-2
d_gene: TRBD1
CDR3aa: CASRMTGWAGELFF
CDR3nt: TGTGCCAGCAGGATGACAGGGTGGGCCGGGGAGCTGTTTTTT

v_gene: TRBV2
len: 16
abundance: many
j_gene: TRBJ2-3
d_gene: TRBD1
CDR3aa: CASSRRGQKSTDTQYF
CDR3nt: TGTGCCAGCAGCCGAAGGGGACAGAAGAGCACAGATACGCAGTATTTT

v_gene: TRBV27
len: 16
abundance: NA
j_gene: TRBJ1-1
d_gene: NA
CDR3aa: CASSPQDRPMSTEAFF
CDR3nt: TGTGCCAGCAGTCCCCAGGACCGGCCAATGAGCACTGAAGCTTTCTTT

v_gene: TRBV29-1
len: 15
abundance: few
j_gene: TRBJ2-1
d_gene: TRBD1
CDR3aa: CSVKSDRVSYNEQFF
CDR3nt: TGCAGCGTAAAGAGTGACAGGGTCTCCTACAATGAGCAGTTCTTC

v_gene: TRBV5-1
len: 15
abundance: few
j_gene: TRBJ2-2
d_gene: NA
CDR3aa: CASSLLVEATGELFF
CDR3nt: TGCGCCAGCAGCTTGTTGGTAGAAGCCACCGGGGAGCTGTTTTTT

v_gene: TRBV6-2/TRBV6-3
len: 17
abundance: NA
j_gene: TRBJ2-1
d_gene: TRBD2
CDR3aa: CASSYSLAGSAYNEQFF
CDR3nt: TGTGCCAGCAGTTACTCCCTAGCGGGATCTGCCTACAATGAGCAGTTCTTC

v_gene: TRBV6-5
len: 14
abundance: many
j_gene: TRBJ1-2
d_gene: NA
CDR3aa: CASSYSGGVNGYTF
CDR3nt: TGTGCCAGCAGTTACTCGGGAGGGGTAAATGGCTACACCTTC

v_gene: TRBV5-1
len: 15
abundance: many
j_gene: TRBJ2-1
d_gene: NA
CDR3aa: CASSQSGTSYNEQFF
CDR3nt: TGCGCCAGCAGCCAGAGCGGCACCTCCTACAATGAGCAGTTCTTC

v_gene: TRBV10-3
len: 13
abundance: many
j_gene: TRBJ1-1
d_gene: NA
CDR3aa: CAINDKSYTEAFF
CDR3nt: TGTGCCATCAACGACAAATCCTACACTGAAGCTTTCTTT

v_gene: TRBV10-3
len: 15
abundance: few
j_gene: TRBJ1-1
d_gene: NA
CDR3aa: CAIGDGQGGNTEAFF
CDR3nt: TGTGCCATCGGAGACGGGCAGGGCGGGAACACTGAAGCTTTCTTT

v_gene: TRBV12-3/TRBV12-4
len: 14
abundance: many
j_gene: TRBJ1-2
d_gene: NA
CDR3aa: CASSLGTSSLGYTF
CDR3nt: TGTGCCAGCAGTTTAGGGACATCCTCTCTGGGCTACACCTTC

v_gene: TRBV29-1
len: 15
abundance: few
j_gene: TRBJ2-2
d_gene: TRBD2
CDR3aa: CSVEDPVAGAGELFF
CDR3nt: TGCAGCGTTGAAGATCCGGTAGCGGGGGCCGGGGAGCTGTTTTTT

v_gene: TRBV5-1
len: 16
abundance: many
j_gene: TRBJ2-7
d_gene: NA
CDR3aa: CASSSQGMQSSYEQYF
CDR3nt: TGCGCCAGCAGCAGCCAAGGGATGCAGAGCTCCTACGAGCAGTACTTC

v_gene: TRBV29-1
len: 12
abundance: NA
j_gene: TRBJ1-6
d_gene: NA
CDR3aa: CSKDKRFSPLHF
CDR3nt: TGCAGCAAGGACAAGAGGTTTTCACCCCTCCACTTT

v_gene: TRBV3-1
len: 13
abundance: many
j_gene: TRBJ1-2
d_gene: TRBD1
CDR3aa: CASSQGTGGGYTF
CDR3nt: TGTGCCAGCAGCCAAGGGACAGGGGGTGGCTACACCTTC

v_gene: TRBV7-2
len: 16
abundance: few
j_gene: TRBJ2-6
d_gene: NA
CDR3aa: CASSLGGVSGANVLTF
CDR3nt: TGTGCCAGCAGCTTAGGCGGGGTATCTGGGGCCAACGTCCTGACTTTC

v_gene: TRBV24-1
len: 15
abundance: few
j_gene: TRBJ2-1
d_gene: NA
CDR3aa: CATSAAASSYNEQFF
CDR3nt: TGTGCCACCAGTGCGGCAGCCAGCTCCTACAATGAGCAGTTCTTC

v_gene: TRBV10-3
len: 14
abundance: NA
j_gene: TRBJ1-2
d_gene: NA
CDR3aa: CAISGLSGGYGYTF
CDR3nt: TGTGCCATCAGTGGTCTCTCGGGAGGCTATGGCTACACCTTC

v_gene: TRBV20-1
len: 15
abundance: NA
j_gene: TRBJ1-2
d_gene: NA
CDR3aa: CSARVSRTTNYGYTF
CDR3nt: TGCAGTGCTAGAGTCTCACGGACAACTAACTATGGCTACACCTTC

v_gene: TRBV7-4
len: 14
abundance: NA
j_gene: TRBJ2-5
d_gene: NA
CDR3aa: CASSATGHPRDWYF
CDR3nt: TGTGCCAGCAGCGCCACGGGACACCCTAGAGATTGGTACTTC